This T cell receptor (beta chain) was obtained from a study of beta chain features in type 1 diabetes. Study-level results: TCRB CDR3 length was moderately but significantly reduced in all four CD4+ subsets of Type 1 diabetes patients. TCRB rearrangement may or may not be influenced by HLA type; here this remained unresolved. VDJ junctions from patients with type 1 diabetes contained fewer insertions and more deletions.

Germline V gene lookup returns CDR1 SGHTA and CDR2 FQGNSA. Trimming at V came to 4 bases and at J to 0 bases, leaving 9 bases not matched to a gene. The CDR3 has 17 residues. There are a few counts of this clone. Its specificity is unknown. As every portion of the isolated RNA was reverse transcribed, the sequencing read expressed TCRB transcripts. Sequenced by immunoSEQ multiplex PCR; TCRdb stores in-frame clones only, minus some. The sample consists of 300,000 to 350,000 clones, about a tenth of them appearing once. The receptor comes from a man in his thirties or forties with type 1 diabetes. Material for sequencing was central memory CD4+ T cells from blood. This sequence joins TRBV7-2 and TRBJ2-7, with 10 bases identical to TRBD2. The CDR3 coding sequence is TGTGCCAGCAGCTCCCCGGAGACTAGCGGGCTCTCCTACGAGCAGTACTTC. It encodes CASSSPETSGLSYEQYF.